The rows below give T cell receptor beta chains drawn from one sample of a study of blood T cell repertoires in COVID-19. Sequenced by immunoSEQ multiplex PCR; TCRdb stores in-frame clones only, minus some. The table includes approximately 160,000 clones, 80% to 90% detected once. Sequencing was done on a sample of peripheral blood. Receptors originate from a woman aged 80 or over with acute or convalescent COVID-19. CDR3s include the opening cysteine and the closing phenylalanine or tryptophan. A D gene is named only where the DNA matches it firmly. Size is stated for part of the rows, as once, few or many counts, or as a class when the clone is expanded.

v_call,j_call,d_call,clone_size,cdr3_nt,cdr3_aa
TRBV30,TRBJ1-2,TRBD1,NA,TGTGCCTGGACAGGGGGCGCCGGGGGCTACACCTTC,CAWTGGAGGYTF
TRBV29-1,TRBJ1-3,NA,NA,TGCAGCGTTGAAATGGGGGCCAGCTCTGGAAACACCATATATTTT,CSVEMGASSGNTIYF
TRBV3-1/TRBV3-2,TRBJ2-7,TRBD2,NA,TGTGCCAGCAGCCAGGGACTAGCGGGAAGCTACGAGCAGTACTTC,CASSQGLAGSYEQYF
TRBV11-2,TRBJ1-3,TRBD1,NA,TGTGCCAGCAGCCCGGACAGGCTACCGGGCACCATATATTTT,CASSPDRLPGTIYF
TRBV7-7,TRBJ2-5,NA,NA,TGTGCTAGCAGCAAGAGGGCGGGGACCCAAGAGACCCAGTACTTC,CASSKRAGTQETQYF
TRBV7-9,TRBJ2-1,TRBD2,NA,TGTGCCAGCAGCTTAGACTCTCTAGCGGGGGGTTACAATGAGCAGTTCTTC,CASSLDSLAGGYNEQFF
TRBV7-9,TRBJ2-1,TRBD1,NA,TGTGCCAGCAGCAAGGGGCCGGGACAGTCCCCTTACGCGTTCTTC,CASSKGPGQSPYAFF
TRBV5-1,TRBJ2-1,NA,once,TGCGCCAGCAGCGGGGGGATAGGGCGTCACGATGAGCAGTTCTTC,CASSGGIGRHDEQFF
TRBV6-5,TRBJ2-7,TRBD1,NA,TGTGCCAGCAGTCCGACAGGGGGCCGGTACGAGCAGTACTTC,CASSPTGGRYEQYF
TRBV18,TRBJ2-1,TRBD1,once,TGTGCCAGCTCACCAGGGACAGGGGGTGCCCCGTGGTTCTTC,CASSPGTGGAPWFF
TRBV4-3,TRBJ2-1,NA,NA,TGCGCCAGCAGCCAAGCAACAGGGCCCTCGGGTGAGCAGTTCTTC,CASSQATGPSGEQFF
TRBV27,TRBJ1-2,TRBD1,few,TGTGCCAGCAGTTCCAGACAGGGGGGCGGCTACACCTTC,CASSSRQGGGYTF
TRBV20-1,TRBJ2-7,TRBD2,NA,TGCAGTGCAAGTATTAGCGGGGCAGCCTACGAGCAGTACTTC,CSASISGAAYEQYF
TRBV20-1,TRBJ2-1,TRBD1,NA,TGCAGTGCTACTGACAGGGGGGATGAGCAGTTCTTC,CSATDRGDEQFF
TRBV10-2,TRBJ1-5,NA,NA,TGCGCCAGCAGAGCAGGATATAGCAATCAGCCCCAGCATTTT,CASRAGYSNQPQHF
TRBV3-1/TRBV3-2,TRBJ1-1,NA,NA,TGTGCCAGCAGCCAAGAAAACAGAAATTCCGAAGCTTTCTTT,CASSQENRNSEAFF
TRBV7-9,TRBJ1-2,TRBD1,NA,TGTGCCAGCAGCCCGGAGGGACAGGTCGCCGGCTACACCTTC,CASSPEGQVAGYTF
TRBV20-1,TRBJ1-1,TRBD1,NA,TGCAGTGCTAGTCGGGACAGGGTAACTGAAGCTTTCTTT,CSASRDRVTEAFF
TRBV11-2,TRBJ2-2,NA,NA,TGTGCCAGCAGCTTGTTAGGGAGTACCGGGGAGCTGTTTTTT,CASSLLGSTGELFF
TRBV5-1,TRBJ2-5,TRBD1,NA,TGCGCCAGCAGCTTGGACCAGGGGGCTAAGGAGACCCAGTACTTC,CASSLDQGAKETQYF
TRBV9,TRBJ1-2,TRBD1,few,TGTGCCAGCAGCGCCGGACAGGGCAACTATGGCTACACCTTC,CASSAGQGNYGYTF
TRBV5-1,TRBJ1-6,NA,NA,TGCGCCAGCAGCTTGGGACAGCCCGGGTCACCCCTCCACTTT,CASSLGQPGSPLHF
TRBV5-1,TRBJ2-1,NA,NA,TGCGCCAGCAGCTTTTTAGGGGGAGCCATCTACAATGAGCAGTTCTTC,CASSFLGGAIYNEQFF
TRBV14,TRBJ2-1,TRBD2,NA,TGTGCCAGCAGCCCAGTGGCGACTAGCGGGAGGCGGTCAGGTGAGCAGTTCTTC,CASSPVATSGRRSGEQFF
TRBV7-9,TRBJ2-1,NA,NA,TGTGCCAGCAGCTTTATTAATGAGCAGTTCTTC,CASSFINEQFF
TRBV7-8,TRBJ1-1,TRBD1,NA,TGTGCCAGCAGCGCCCGGACAGGGGGCGAGACTGAAGCTTTCTTT,CASSARTGGETEAFF
TRBV5-5,TRBJ2-7,NA,NA,TGTGCCAGCAGCACTTCATTAGACTTATTCTCCTACGAGCAGTACTTC,CASSTSLDLFSYEQYF
TRBV29-1,TRBJ1-1,NA,NA,TGCAGCGTTGAAGGATCCGGGGGAAGAACTGAAGCTTTCTTT,CSVEGSGGRTEAFF
TRBV6-6,TRBJ2-1,TRBD2,NA,TGTGCCAGCAGTTACTCTCTAGCGGGAAGGTACAATGAGCAGTTCTTC,CASSYSLAGRYNEQFF
TRBV18,TRBJ1-1,TRBD1,NA,TGTGCCAGCTCAAAGACAGGGGACACTGAAGCTTTCTTT,CASSKTGDTEAFF
TRBV19,TRBJ2-1,TRBD2,NA,TGTGCCAGTAGTATTTCTGGACTAGCGGGATCTGAGCAGTTCTTC,CASSISGLAGSEQFF
TRBV5-1,TRBJ1-2,TRBD1,few,TGCGCCAGCAGCTTGTTCGACAGGGGGCAAGGCTACACCTTC,CASSLFDRGQGYTF
TRBV3-1/TRBV3-2,TRBJ2-1,TRBD2,few,TGTGCCAGCAGCCGTGGGACTAGCGAGCGGGGTGAGCAGTTCTTC,CASSRGTSERGEQFF
TRBV7-2,TRBJ1-2,NA,NA,TGTGCCAGCAGCTTAGATCGGGTGGTAAATGGCTACACCTTC,CASSLDRVVNGYTF
TRBV6-5,TRBJ1-2,NA,NA,TGTGCCAGCAGCGCAGGGTCGTCTTATGGCTACACCTTC,CASSAGSSYGYTF
TRBV28,TRBJ1-6,TRBD1,NA,TGTGCCACTCGCCGGGACAGGGGTTATTCACCCCTCCACTTT,CATRRDRGYSPLHF
TRBV4-2,TRBJ1-2,NA,NA,TGTGCCAGCAGTAGAGTGAGGGACTCTTTAGGGTATGGCTACACCTTC,CASSRVRDSLGYGYTF